The subject of this entry is one TCR beta chain. Its antigen remains unidentified. The repertoire was sequenced with immunoSEQ multiplex PCR; TCRdb's copy has only in-frame clones and lacks some. In the table there are over 60,000 clones, around 80% of which are singletons. The sample comes from a study of T cell repertoires and HLA-DP antigens. Looking at the study overall: The donors, ranging 18-to-29 to 60-to-69 years, included a couple of males and one female. Findings and caveats of the study: A non-physiological HeLa system presented antigen to total CD4+ responders.

V dropped 1 base and J dropped 6 bases, with 4 bases sitting between them. The length of the CDR3 is 12 residues. Germline loops: CDR1 SGHRS, CDR2 YFSETQ. The genes are TRBV5-1 and TRBJ2-2; no firm D call. The TCR originated in a man in his fifties or sixties in good health and CMV-seronegative. Input material: CD4+ T cells from PBMCs. The CDR3 nucleotides read TGCGCCAGCAGCTTGCACGCCGGGGAGCTGTTTTTT. This sequence encodes CASSLHAGELFF.